The following is a TCR beta chain sequence with its context. This entry is derived from a study of radiation and T cells in renal cell carcinoma. There are 13 residues in the CDR3. The germline CDR1 and CDR2 sequences are SGHDN and FVKESK. Trimming took 3 bases from V and 5 from J, leaving 11 bases between them. Sequencing was performed with immunoSEQ multiplex PCR; in TCRdb, only in-frame clones are kept and a portion is missing. Of roughly 120,000 clones listed, 70% to 90% are singletons. Specified time point: blood 2 weeks post-SBRT. Treatment indicated: 15 Gy SBRT to primary tumor, nephrectomy 4 weeks later. After SBRT, blood was collected at 2 and 4 weeks, plus baseline.

The receptor was isolated from a woman aged 60-70 years with renal cell carcinoma. J is TRBJ2-7 and V is TRBV14; D remains unclear. Specimen: blood, collected from a patient whose treatment included radiotherapy and nephrectomy. Written as DNA, the CDR3 is TGTGCCAGCAGCCATCATCCTTTAAACGAGCAGTACTTC. It specifies CASSHHPLNEQYF.